The 5 T cell receptor beta chains given below trace back to one sample, sequenced in a study of blood T cell repertoires in COVID-19. Here immunoSEQ multiplex PCR was the method, and the copy in TCRdb shows in-frame clones only, minus some. This table has 150,000 to 200,000 clones, around 81% appearing once. The sequenced sample consisted of peripheral blood. These receptors all stem from a man between 60 and 75 years old with COVID-19, enrolled during active disease.

The chain has TRBV12-3 or TRBV12-4 and TRBJ2-7, with TRBD2 as a possible D gene (5 bases). Trimming removed 5 bases from V and 3 bases from J, with 11 bases in between. This CDR3 contains 13 residues. The CDR3 nucleotides read TGTGCCAGCAGTCCCAGGAGGCTCTACGAGCAGTACTTC. The encoded protein is CASSPRRLYEQYF.

This chain connects TRBV12-3 or TRBV12-4 to TRBJ2-2, with unresolved D. Between the trimmed V and J ends, which lost 3 bases and 5 bases, there was a span of 7 bases. The length of the CDR3 is 13 residues. In nucleotides, the CDR3 is TGTGCCAGCAGTTTTTCCGAGACCGGGGAGCTGTTTTTT. Amino acid sequence: CASSFSETGELFF.

As for this clone: Different DNA sequences within this sample yield the same CDR3. This sequence joins TRBV12-3 or TRBV12-4 and TRBJ2-7, with D unclear. CDR3 length equals 13 residues. V lost 3 bases, J lost 1 base, and 7 bases lay in between. The CDR3 DNA sequence: TGTGCCAGCAGTTTCAGTCATTCCTACGAGCAGTACTTC. Protein sequence: CASSFSHSYEQYF.

The chain carries TRBV5-1 and TRBJ1-2; D ambiguous. The germline V gene has CDR1 SGHRS and CDR2 YFSETQ. Trimming took 4 bases from V and 3 from J, leaving 19 bases between them. The CDR3 has 16 residues. CDR3 DNA: TGCGCCAGCAGCCTGGGCTGGGTGGTGGAGGACTATGGCTACACCTTC. This gives the protein CASSLGWVVEDYGYTF.

This rearrangement joins TRBV27 to TRBJ1-2; TRBD1 might be the D (6 bases). V lost 2 bases, J lost 7 bases, and 17 bases lay in between. The CDR3 sequence is 15 residues long. Germline V gene data show CDR1 as MNHEY and CDR2 as SMNVEV (reference sequence). The chain's CDR3 is CASSLMAGVLAGYTF. Here the CDR3 DNA reads TGTGCCAGCAGTTTAATGGCAGGGGTATTGGCTGGCTACACCTTC.